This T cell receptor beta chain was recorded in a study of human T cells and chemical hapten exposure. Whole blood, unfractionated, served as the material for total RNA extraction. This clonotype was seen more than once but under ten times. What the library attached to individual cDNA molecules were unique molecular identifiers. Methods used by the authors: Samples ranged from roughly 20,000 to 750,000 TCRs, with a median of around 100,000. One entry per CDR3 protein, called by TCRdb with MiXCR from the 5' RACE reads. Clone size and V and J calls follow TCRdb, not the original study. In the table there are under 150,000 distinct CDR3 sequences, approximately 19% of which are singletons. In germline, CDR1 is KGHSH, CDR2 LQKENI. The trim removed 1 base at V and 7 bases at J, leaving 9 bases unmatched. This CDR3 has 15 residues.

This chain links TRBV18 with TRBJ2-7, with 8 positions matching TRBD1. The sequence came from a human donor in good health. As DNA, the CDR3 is TGTGCCAGCTCACCACGGCGGGACAGGACTGTAGAGCAGTACTTC. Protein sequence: CASSPRRDRTVEQYF. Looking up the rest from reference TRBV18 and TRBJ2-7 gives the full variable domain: NAGVMQNPRHLVRRRGQEARLRCSPMKGHSHVYWYRQLPEEGLKFMVYLQKENIIDESGMPKERFSAEFPKEGPSILRIQQVVRGDSAAYFCASSPRRDRTVEQYFGPGTRLTVT.